Below are 18 T cell receptor beta chains sequenced from a single sample in a study of T-cell reconstitution after alpha-beta-depleted transplantation in children. A library of TCRbeta sequences, prepared with unique molecular identifiers, was generated. TCRdb re-derived calls from the PCR reads in MiXCR, one entry per CDR3 protein. This table has 550,000 to 600,000 distinct CDR3 sequences, roughly 23% appearing once. This sample comprised PBMCs, mostly from graft donor cells, obtained 360 days after TCRalphabeta/CD19-depleted stem cell transplant. The receptor source for this set is a boy younger than two who had a stem cell transplant for acute myeloid leukemia, so the T cells may come from the graft donor.

This clonotype was recorded a few times. The genes are TRBV5-1 and TRBJ2-2; no clear D gene. The CDR3 has 15 residues. CDR1 is SGHRS and CDR2 is YFSETQ in the germline V gene. V was pared by 1 base and J by 0 bases, with 7 bases between. The CDR3: CASSLNDPNTGELFF. Here the CDR3 DNA reads TGCGCCAGCAGCTTGAACGACCCGAACACCGGGGAGCTGTTTTTT.

V gene TRBV6-2 or TRBV6-3 combines with J gene TRBJ1-3, with no clear D. The CDR3 loop spans 16 amino acids. V lost 8 bases, J lost 4 bases, and 21 bases lay in between. CDR1 is MNHEY, CDR2 SVGEGT, per germline. The CDR3 here is CASAKFPRTGGNTIYF. In DNA form, the CDR3 reads TGTGCCAGCGCGAAATTTCCCAGAACTGGCGGAAACACCATATATTTT.

This clonotype was picked up a small number of times. The genes are TRBV29-1 and TRBJ1-2; unclear D gene. Germline V CDR1 and CDR2: SQVTM, ANQGSEA. The CDR3 covers 14 residues. V lost 0 bases and J lost 4, with 12 bases in between. CDR3 bases: TGCAGCGTTGAAGATTTAGAGGGCCCCTATGGCTACACCTTC. This encodes CSVEDLEGPYGYTF.

This clonotype was picked up a small number of times. The V call is TRBV7-3, the J call TRBJ2-1, with 7 bases identical to TRBD1. Losses at the gene ends were 1 base for V and 7 bases for J; bases not matched to a gene: 7. This CDR3 is built from 15 residues. Germline CDR1 and CDR2: SGHTA and FQGTGA. The CDR3 spells CASSLIRQGKNEQFF. CDR3 DNA sequence: TGTGCCAGCAGCTTAATCCGACAGGGCAAGAATGAGCAGTTCTTC. Combining the CDR3 with reference TRBV7-3 and TRBJ2-1 gives the whole variable domain GAGVSQTPSNKVTEKGKYVELRCDPISGHTALYWYRQSLGQGPEFLIYFQGTGAADDSGLPNDRFFAVRPEGSVSTLKIQRTERGDSAVYLCASSLIRQGKNEQFFGPGTRLTVL.

This clonotype has just a few counts. This chain connects TRBV20-1 to TRBJ2-7; the match to TRBD1 covers 7 bases. CDR3 length equals 14 residues. Per germline, CDR1 DFQATT and CDR2 SNEGSKA (reference sequence). The V segment lost 6 bases and the J segment 0 bases; nucleotides outside the gene matches: 8. Here the CDR3 reads CSAWTGGSSYEQYF. CDR3 sequence (DNA): TGCAGTGCCTGGACAGGTGGAAGCTCCTACGAGCAGTACTTC.

This clonotype came up many times. The genes are TRBV12-3 or TRBV12-4 and TRBJ1-2; TRBD1 is a possible D gene (5 bases). This CDR3 comprises 14 residues. V lost 5 bases, J lost 4 bases, and 14 bases lay in between. The chain's CDR3 is CASSTRGEVYGYTF. DNA of the CDR3: TGTGCCAGCAGTACCCGGGGGGAGGTCTATGGCTACACCTTC.

The J gene is TRBJ1-1, the V gene TRBV30; D unresolved. This CDR3 region has 17 residues. V lost 4 bases to trimming and J lost 0 bases, with 21 bases between them. The germline gives CDR1 GTSNPN, CDR2 SVGIG (reference sequence). CDR3 region: CAWKRRMTVVLNTEAFF. CDR3 nucleotides: TGTGCCTGGAAGAGGAGAATGACGGTGGTATTGAACACTGAAGCTTTCTTT.

The J gene is TRBJ2-3, the V gene TRBV7-9; 8 bases are a match to TRBD2. V lost 1 base to trimming and J lost 1 base; unmatched junction nucleotides: 1. The CDR3 runs to 15 residues. CDR1 is SEHNR, CDR2 FQNEAQ, per germline (reference sequence). CDR3 nucleotide sequence: TGTGCCAGCAGCTTAGAGACTAGCGGCACAGATACGCAGTATTTT. Translation: CASSLETSGTDTQYF. Looking up the rest from reference TRBV7-9 and TRBJ2-3 gives the full variable domain: DTGVSQNPRHKITKRGQNVTFRCDPISEHNRLYWYRQTLGQGPEFLTYFQNEAQLEKSRLLSDRFSAERPKGSFSTLEIQRTEQGDSAMYLCASSLETSGTDTQYFGPGTRLTVL.

As regards this clonotype: A much larger clone lies one base from this, so it may be a read error. This rearrangement joins TRBV20-1 to TRBJ2-3; D possibly uses TRBD1 or TRBD2 (5 bases each). The CDR3 consists of 17 residues. The germline V gene has CDR1 DFQATT and CDR2 SNEGSKA (reference sequence). CDR3 sequence (DNA): TGCTGTGCTAGTTGGGTCGGGGACCCGCGGTCCACAGATACGCAGTATTTT. Its protein product is CCASWVGDPRSTDTQYF.

This sequence joins TRBV11-2 and TRBJ2-7; D not certain. The CDR3 is 14 residues long. The V gene lost 4 bases and the J gene lost 5 bases, with 15 bases spanning the gap. The germline V gene encodes CDR1 SGHAT and CDR2 FQNNGV. The CDR3 nucleotides are TGTGCCAGCAGCTCAAACCGGATTTCGGACGAGCAGTACGTC. Amino acid sequence: CASSSNRISDEQYV.

This clonotype was observed at least ten times. The chain recombines TRBV7-9 with TRBJ2-1, with 8 bases aligning to TRBD2. Germline assignment: CDR1 SEHNR and CDR2 FQNEAQ (reference sequence). The CDR3 spans 16 residues. V was pared by 1 base and J by 2 bases, with 4 bases of the junction left unmatched. CDR3 in amino acids: CASSLGSGVTYNEQFF. The DNA of the CDR3 is TGTGCCAGCAGCTTAGGTAGCGGGGTTACCTACAATGAGCAGTTCTTC.

The chain employs TRBV6-5 and TRBJ2-6; the D gene is possibly TRBD1 (5 bases). Germline CDR1 MNHEY, CDR2 SVGAGI. The V and J ends lost 8 bases and 0 bases respectively, with 8 bases between them. CDR3 length: 14 residues. CDR3 residues: CASGAVSGANVLTF. For the CDR3, the DNA is TGTGCCAGCGGGGCAGTCTCTGGGGCCAACGTCCTGACTTTC.

The chain combines TRBV28 with TRBJ2-7; D not certain. This CDR3 spans 17 amino acids. The V gene's germline CDR1 is MDHEN and CDR2 SYDVKM. The V gene lost 6 bases and the J gene lost 4 bases, with 25 bases spanning the gap. CDR3 sequence reads: CASSPDSLGRVGYEQYV. As DNA, the CDR3 is TGTGCCAGCAGCCCGGATAGTCTAGGCCGCGTAGGGTACGAGCAGTACGTC.

The V call is TRBV30, the J call TRBJ1-1, with D unclear. V shed 3 bases and J shed 5 bases, with 16 bases lying between them. This CDR3 has 14 amino acids. CDR1 and CDR2 (germline): GTSNPN, SVGIG (reference sequence). For the CDR3, the DNA is TGTGCCTGGAGGACCTACTTTGACATAACTGAAGCTTTCTTT. This gives the protein CAWRTYFDITEAFF.

At least ten counts were recorded for this clonotype. The chain links TRBV19 to TRBJ1-1; possible D gene TRBD1, 5 bases. Germline V gene sequence: CDR1 LNHDA, CDR2 SQIVND (reference sequence). The CDR3 loop spans 15 amino acids. The V gene lost 3 bases and the J gene lost 0 bases, with 11 bases spanning the gap. The CDR3 region has the DNA TGTGCCAGTAGTATCGGGGGTAGAATGAACACTGAAGCTTTCTTT. Amino acid sequence: CASSIGGRMNTEAFF.

The chain links TRBV5-1 to TRBJ2-3; TRBD2 matches 12 bases. Unmatched junction bases numbered 6, after V lost 1 base and J lost 6 bases. This CDR3 is 16 amino acids long. Germline V gene lookup returns CDR1 SGHRS and CDR2 YFSETQ. In nucleotides, the CDR3 is TGCGCCAGCAGCTTGCACGCTAGCGGGGGGGCGGATACGCAGTATTTT. It is translated as CASSLHASGGADTQYF.

In this sample, this clonotype turned up a few times. This chain uses TRBV20-1 with TRBJ2-2; 10 bases fit TRBD2. This CDR3 has 15 amino acids. J lost 9 bases, V lost 3 bases, and 10 bases had no gene match. Germline assignment: CDR1 DFQATT and CDR2 SNEGSKA (reference sequence). The CDR3 nucleotides read TGCAGTGCTAGTGCACTAGCGGGGAACTCCCGGGAGCTGTTTTTT. It specifies CSASALAGNSRELFF.

This clonotype was detected many times. This rearrangement joins TRBV4-3 to TRBJ1-1; tentative D call: TRBD1 (5 bases). Trimming pared 5 bases from V and 4 bases from J, leaving 17 bases between. The CDR3 totals 15 residues. Germline V gene lookup returns CDR1 LGHNA and CDR2 YSLEER. Written as DNA, the CDR3 is TGCGCCAGCAGCTATGCCTGGGGCTCTCCCACTGAAGCTTTCTTT. Amino acid sequence: CASSYAWGSPTEAFF.